Listed below are T cell receptor beta chains from one sample, sequenced in a study of T cell repertoires in cytomegalovirus infection. One entry per CDR3 protein results from TCRdb running MiXCR on the reads. This sample has about 330,000 distinct CDR3 sequences, with more than 8% found just once. Specimen: PBMCs. Source of these receptors: a human donor in good health (CMV status not recorded). Some clones in this sample may be carry-over from other donors' samples. CDR3s include the opening cysteine and the closing phenylalanine or tryptophan. A D gene is named only where the DNA matches it firmly. Size is stated for part of the rows, as once, few or many counts, or as a class when the clone is expanded.

j_call,v_call,clone_size,d_call,cdr3_aa,cdr3_nt
TRBJ1-2,TRBV27,few,-,CASSLNLIGGYTF,TGTGCCAGCAGTTTAAATCTAATAGGCGGCTACACCTTC
TRBJ1-1,TRBV7-9,many,-,CASSFTGPGPTEAFF,TGTGCCAGCAGTTTTACAGGGCCGGGACCCACTGAAGCTTTCTTT
TRBJ2-7,TRBV12-3/TRBV12-4,many,-,CASSLEGPYEQYF,TGTGCCAGCAGTTTAGAAGGTCCCTACGAGCAGTACTTC
TRBJ2-7,TRBV6-2/TRBV6-3,few,-,CAVGRGLYEQYF,TGTGCCGTTGGAAGGGGGTTATACGAGCAGTACTTC
TRBJ1-5,TRBV7-9,-,-,CASSLEGSINQPQHF,TGTGCCAGCAGCCTGGAGGGCAGCATCAATCAGCCCCAGCATTTT
TRBJ1-4,TRBV7-2,many,-,CASSSQTGRREKLFF,TGTGCCAGCAGCTCACAAACAGGGAGGAGAGAAAAACTGTTTTTT
TRBJ1-5,TRBV19,few,TRBD1,CASSIGATGFSNQPQHF,TGTGCCAGTAGTATAGGTGCGACAGGGTTTAGCAATCAGCCCCAGCATTTT
TRBJ1-5,TRBV20-1,few,-,CSASGGNDQPQHF,TGCAGTGCTAGTGGAGGGAACGATCAGCCCCAGCATTTT
TRBJ2-2,TRBV7-2,many,TRBD2,CASSLLAVNTGELFF,TGTGCCAGCAGCTTACTAGCGGTGAACACCGGGGAGCTGTTTTTT
TRBJ1-1,TRBV2,many,-,CASSGWTLGSEAEAFF,TGTGCCAGCAGCGGATGGACTCTGGGGTCCGAGGCTGAAGCTTTCTTT
TRBJ2-3,TRBV20-1,few,-,CSARLPGLDTQYF,TGCAGTGCTCGTTTACCGGGACTAGATACGCAGTATTTT
TRBJ2-7,TRBV7-2,many,-,CASSFIPEGKYEQYF,TGTGCCAGCAGCTTTATCCCTGAGGGGAAATACGAGCAGTACTTC
TRBJ2-3,TRBV24-1,few,-,CATSEAPGTQRDTQYF,TGTGCCACCAGTGAGGCCCCTGGGACCCAAAGAGATACGCAGTATTTT
TRBJ2-3,TRBV20-1,many,-,CSAYTQWLGRTDTQYF,TGCAGTGCTTACACCCAATGGTTAGGGCGCACAGATACGCAGTATTTT
TRBJ2-5,TRBV7-4,-,TRBD1,CASSHNRGQETQYF,TGTGCCAGCAGCCATAACAGGGGGCAAGAGACCCAGTACTTC
TRBJ2-1,TRBV14,few,-,CASSQDWGQISYNEQFF,TGTGCCAGCAGCCAAGATTGGGGGCAGATTAGTTACAATGAGCAGTTCTTC
TRBJ2-5,TRBV7-2,many,TRBD2,CASTRRGGGAVGETQYF,TGTGCCAGCACCCGGAGGGGCGGGGGGGCCGTTGGAGAGACCCAGTACTTC
TRBJ2-2,TRBV5-4,many,TRBD2,CASSLRRERDTGELFF,TGTGCCAGCAGCTTGAGGCGGGAGAGAGACACCGGGGAGCTGTTTTTT
TRBJ1-6,TRBV7-2,many,TRBD1,CASRRTGRNSPLHF,TGTGCCAGCAGACGGACAGGGCGGAATTCACCCCTCCACTTT
TRBJ1-6,TRBV27,-,-,CASRGEPYNSPLHF,TGTGCCAGCAGGGGGGAACCCTATAATTCACCCCTCCACTTT
TRBJ2-3,TRBV24-1,many,-,CATAGLLSTDTQYF,TGTGCCACCGCCGGACTCCTTTCCACAGATACGCAGTATTTT
TRBJ2-7,TRBV5-4,few,-,CASSEEWNEQYF,TGTGCCAGCAGCGAAGAGTGGAACGAGCAGTACTTC
TRBJ1-2,TRBV28,-,-,CASSYSNYGYTF,TGTGCCAGCAGTTACTCTAACTATGGCTACACCTTC
TRBJ1-4,TRBV6-5,-,-,CATGSPGKLFF,TGTGCCACCGGGTCTCCCGGGAAACTGTTTTTT
TRBJ1-2,TRBV5-1,-,-,CASSFDGPATYGYTF,TGCGCCAGCAGCTTCGACGGGCCCGCTACCTATGGCTACACCTTC
TRBJ2-5,TRBV6-5,-,-,CASSSALAPILTQYF,TGTGCCAGCAGTTCCGCACTAGCCCCCATATTGACCCAGTACTTC
TRBJ1-2,TRBV7-2,-,TRBD1,CASSLLTGVGGYTF,TGTGCCAGCAGCCTCCTGACAGGGGTGGGAGGCTACACCTTC
TRBJ2-3,TRBV7-2,many,-,CASSGRTAPLSTDTQYF,TGTGCCAGCAGCGGCAGGACAGCACCCCTTAGCACAGATACGCAGTATTTT
TRBJ1-1,TRBV7-6,few,TRBD1,CASSSIGTGMNTEAFF,TGTGCCAGCAGCTCAATAGGGACAGGAATGAACACTGAAGCTTTCTTT
TRBJ2-1,TRBV7-2,many,-,CASRPWVAEGYEQFF,TGTGCCAGCAGGCCTTGGGTCGCGGAGGGGTATGAGCAGTTCTTC
TRBJ1-1,TRBV7-3,-,-,CASSLTQVGSEAFF,TGTGCCAGCAGCTTAACACAGGTTGGTTCTGAAGCTTTCTTT
TRBJ2-3,TRBV7-9,-,-,CASSLRLGQVTDTQYF,TGTGCCAGCAGCTTACGGCTAGGGCAGGTCACAGATACGCAGTATTTT
TRBJ2-1,TRBV24-1,-,-,CATSGRGYPYNEQFF,TGTGCCACCAGTGGTCGGGGGTACCCCTACAATGAGCAGTTCTTC
TRBJ2-3,TRBV20-1,-,-,CSARHQGARDTQYF,TGCAGTGCTAGACACCAAGGGGCGAGAGATACGCAGTATTTT
TRBJ2-7,TRBV4-3,-,-,CASSLRRGGPYEQYF,TGCGCCAGCAGCCTTAGAAGGGGCGGACCCTACGAGCAGTACTTC
TRBJ2-7,TRBV28,-,-,CASSLRTYGNYEQYF,TGTGCCAGCAGTCTCCGGACTTACGGGAACTACGAGCAGTACTTC
TRBJ2-3,TRBV7-6,many,-,CASSLGLGDTQYF,TGTGCCAGCAGCTTAGGTTTGGGAGATACGCAGTATTTT
TRBJ1-1,TRBV29-1,-,TRBD1,CSAPGQATLNTEAFF,TGCAGCGCACCGGGACAGGCGACGCTGAACACTGAAGCTTTCTTT
TRBJ2-6,TRBV12-3/TRBV12-4,many,-,CASSLWGAGANVLTF,TGTGCCAGCAGTTTGTGGGGAGCTGGGGCCAACGTCCTGACTTTC
TRBJ1-1,TRBV10-2,-,TRBD1,CASRTGTGGRTEAFF,TGCGCCAGCAGGACCGGGACAGGGGGCCGCACTGAAGCTTTCTTT
TRBJ2-3,TRBV19,many,-,CASSMWGSTDTQYF,TGTGCCAGTAGTATGTGGGGCAGCACAGATACGCAGTATTTT
TRBJ1-3,TRBV18,few,TRBD1,CASSRQGADSGNTIYF,TGTGCCAGCTCTCGACAGGGGGCCGACTCTGGAAACACCATATATTTT
TRBJ2-7,TRBV6-1,-,-,CASSFRARYEQYF,TGTGCCAGCAGTTTTCGGGCGAGGTACGAGCAGTACTTC
TRBJ1-1,TRBV28,many,TRBD1,CASSFRGQAGAFF,TGTGCCAGCAGTTTCAGGGGGCAGGCCGGAGCTTTCTTT
TRBJ1-2,TRBV6-1,many,-,CASSSLGASGRSGYTF,TGTGCCAGCAGTTCCCTCGGGGCGTCGGGCAGAAGTGGCTACACCTTC
TRBJ2-5,TRBV28,few,-,CASLPSRAETQYF,TGTGCCAGCCTACCCTCCCGGGCAGAGACCCAGTACTTC